These T cell receptor beta chains were read from a single sample in a study of T cells after yellow fever vaccination. TCRdb used MiXCR to reprocess the 5' RACE reads, holding one entry per CDR3 protein. The table has about 580,000 distinct CDR3 sequences, about a sixth seen once. The sample in question was PBMCs, obtained about 5 days after the first yellow fever vaccination. The receptor set was obtained from a young man who received the YFV17D yellow fever vaccine. Both conserved end residues are part of each CDR3. Fields, in order: CDR3 protein, CDR3 DNA, clone size, D gene, J gene, V gene. The D gene is left open where the match is weak. The size field is filled for only some rows; it gives once, few, many or a size class.

CASSESRLAGFKQYF,TGCGCCAGCAGTGAGTCGAGGCTAGCGGGGTTCAAACAGTATTTT,once,TRBD2,TRBJ2-3,TRBV10-1
CASSLDGGDTEAFF,TGCGCCAGCAGCTTGGACGGGGGCGACACTGAAGCTTTCTTT,-,-,TRBJ1-1,TRBV5-1
CASSLMGRPQETQYF,TGTGCCAGCAGCTTAATGGGGCGGCCACAAGAGACCCAGTACTTC,-,-,TRBJ2-5,TRBV7-9
CASSLTAGGRFFSDEQYF,TGTGCCAGCAGCTTAACAGCGGGGGGGCGGTTTTTTTCGGACGAGCAGTACTTC,-,TRBD2,TRBJ2-7,TRBV11-2
CASSYPEATPRYQETQYF,TGTGCCAGCAGTTACCCGGAGGCCACTCCCAGGTACCAAGAGACCCAGTACTTC,-,-,TRBJ2-5,TRBV6-5
CASGLGTVNTDTQYF,TGCGCCAGCGGCTTGGGGACAGTTAACACAGATACGCAGTATTTT,-,TRBD1,TRBJ2-3,TRBV5-1
CASSSPSDRGKPEAFF,TGTGCCAGCAGTTCCCCTTCGGACAGGGGTAAACCTGAAGCTTTCTTT,few,TRBD1,TRBJ1-1,TRBV28
CASSPIPGGVYSEQFF,TGCGCCAGCAGCCCCATTCCGGGGGGAGTCTACAGTGAGCAGTTCTTC,-,TRBD2,TRBJ2-1,TRBV4-1
CASSKQGYNSPLHF,TGTGCCAGCAGCAAACAGGGCTATAATTCACCCCTCCACTTT,few,-,TRBJ1-6,TRBV7-9
CASSPSDGAWETQYF,TGTGCCAGCAGCCCTTCGGACGGGGCCTGGGAGACCCAGTACTTC,-,-,TRBJ2-5,TRBV7-3
CASRPTGGWPQHF,TGTGCCAGCAGACCCACGGGGGGGTGGCCCCAGCATTTT,-,-,TRBJ1-5,TRBV12-3/TRBV12-4
CASRRGQEDTEAFF,TGCGCCAGCAGAAGGGGTCAGGAGGACACTGAAGCTTTCTTT,-,-,TRBJ1-1,TRBV5-1
CASSQGRGGRPDTQYF,TGTGCCAGCAGCCAAGGACGGGGGGGCCGTCCAGATACGCAGTATTTT,-,TRBD2,TRBJ2-3,TRBV3-1
CASTRRGTGFNYGYTF,TGTGCCAGCACCCGACGCGGGACAGGGTTTAACTATGGCTACACCTTC,-,TRBD1,TRBJ1-2,TRBV27
CSAGTGGEETQYF,TGCAGCGCAGGGACAGGGGGCGAAGAGACCCAGTACTTC,-,TRBD1,TRBJ2-5,TRBV29-1
CASSQDGDTPLHF,TGCGCCAGCAGCCAAGATGGCGACACACCCCTCCACTTT,many,-,TRBJ1-6,TRBV4-3
CASSPRDRRNEKLFF,TGTGCCAGCAGCCCCCGGGACAGAAGAAATGAAAAACTGTTTTTT,-,TRBD1,TRBJ1-4,TRBV7-9
CASSLAGLAGGPSNEQFF,TGTGCCAGCAGTTTAGCGGGACTAGCGGGGGGGCCGAGCAATGAGCAGTTCTTC,-,TRBD2,TRBJ2-1,TRBV11-1
CAWSVRQNTEAFF,TGTGCCTGGAGTGTACGACAGAACACTGAAGCTTTCTTT,few,-,TRBJ1-1,TRBV30
CASSPRLGTSTEAFF,TGTGCCAGCAGCCCTAGGCTAGGGACAAGCACTGAAGCTTTCTTT,-,-,TRBJ1-1,TRBV7-2
CASSFLQGSSQETQYF,TGTGCCAGCAGCTTTTTACAAGGCAGCTCCCAAGAGACCCAGTACTTC,-,-,TRBJ2-5,TRBV5-6
CASSLAGWIQYF,TGTGCCAGCAGCTTAGCGGGGTGGATTCAGTACTTC,-,-,TRBJ2-4,TRBV7-9
CASSFYFNEQFF,TGTGCCAGCAGCTTCTACTTTAATGAGCAGTTCTTC,few,-,TRBJ2-1,TRBV5-8
CSAARASGHQETQYF,TGCAGTGCTGCCCGGGCTAGCGGGCACCAAGAGACCCAGTACTTC,-,TRBD2,TRBJ2-5,TRBV20-1
CASITLSTDTQYF,TGTGCCAGCATAACCCTGAGCACAGATACGCAGTATTTT,-,-,TRBJ2-3,TRBV2
CASSPRTSGGLNEQFF,TGTGCCAGCAGCCCCCGGACTAGCGGGGGTCTAAATGAGCAGTTCTTC,few,TRBD2,TRBJ2-1,TRBV4-2
CASSSGPRQGENEKLFF,TGTGCCAGCAGCTCTGGGCCCCGACAGGGGGAGAATGAAAAACTGTTTTTT,-,TRBD1,TRBJ1-4,TRBV7-9
CASRQDRRGYGYTF,TGTGCCAGCAGACAAGACAGGCGGGGTTATGGCTACACCTTC,-,-,TRBJ1-2,TRBV5-4
CAISETHTGELFF,TGTGCCATCAGTGAGACACACACCGGGGAGCTGTTTTTT,-,-,TRBJ2-2,TRBV10-3
CSALGLVHTGELFF,TGCAGCGCCTTAGGACTAGTACACACCGGGGAGCTGTTTTTT,few,TRBD2,TRBJ2-2,TRBV29-1
CASSQAHRGRNTGELFF,TGCGCCAGCAGCCAAGCCCACAGGGGAAGGAACACCGGGGAGCTGTTTTTT,few,TRBD1,TRBJ2-2,TRBV4-1
CASSASGGAGIQYF,TGTGCCAGCAGCGCTAGCGGGGGGGCCGGCATTCAGTACTTC,-,TRBD2,TRBJ2-4,TRBV9
CASSQEARWIDTQYF,TGCGCCAGCAGCCAAGAAGCGCGTTGGATAGATACGCAGTATTTT,-,-,TRBJ2-3,TRBV4-1